These T cell receptor beta chains were read from a single sample in a study of blood T cells in healthy people across ages. TCRdb reprocessed the 5' RACE reads with MiXCR, giving one entry per CDR3 protein. The sample includes about 640,000 distinct CDR3 sequences, about 54% of them seen just once. Sequences were obtained from blood. The receptors stem from a man aged 60-69 years in good health. The CDR3 runs from the conserved cysteine through the conserved F or W. D genes are given only for firm matches. Clone size is not always given. Where it is, it says once, few, many or a class for expanded clones.

J: TRBJ2-7; D: TRBD1; V: TRBV12-5; size: .; CDR3: CASGSGQGADEQYF; DNA: TGTGCTAGTGGTTCGGGACAGGGGGCGGACGAGCAGTACTTC
J: TRBJ2-1; D: TRBD2; V: TRBV27; size: .; CDR3: CASRDGGGDEQFF; DNA: TGTGCCAGCCGCGACGGGGGGGGGGATGAGCAGTTCTTC
J: TRBJ2-1; D: TRBD2; V: TRBV6-5; size: .; CDR3: CASEKLASGGINKQFF; DNA: TGTGCCAGCGAAAAACTGGCTAGCGGGGGGATCAATAAGCAGTTCTTC
J: TRBJ1-2; D: TRBD1; V: TRBV5-1; size: .; CDR3: CASSGGQPSGSYGYTF; DNA: TGCGCCAGCAGCGGGGGACAGCCGTCGGGATCCTATGGCTACACCTTC
J: TRBJ2-3; D: .; V: TRBV6-6; size: .; CDR3: CASSYGLISDTQYF; DNA: TGTGCCAGCAGTTATGGTCTAATCTCCGATACGCAGTATTTT
J: TRBJ1-1; D: TRBD1; V: TRBV24-1; size: once; CDR3: CATSDSRGLEAFF; DNA: TGTGCCACCAGTGATTCCAGGGGGCTTGAAGCTTTCTTT
J: TRBJ2-1; D: .; V: TRBV18; size: .; CDR3: CASSPPRRSYNEQFF; DNA: TGTGCCAGCTCACCGCCAAGGAGGTCCTACAATGAGCAGTTCTTC
J: TRBJ2-4; D: TRBD2; V: TRBV12-3/TRBV12-4; size: .; CDR3: CASSVSGGATKNIQYF; DNA: TGTGCCAGCAGTGTTAGCGGGGGGGCTACCAAAAACATTCAGTACTTC
J: TRBJ1-4; D: .; V: TRBV25-1; size: .; CDR3: CASRGQEGEKLFF; DNA: TGTGCCAGCAGGGGGCAGGAGGGCGAAAAACTGTTTTTT
J: TRBJ2-5; D: TRBD2; V: TRBV20-1; size: .; CDR3: CSAREAGGPVQYF; DNA: TGCAGTGCTAGAGAGGCGGGGGGGCCGGTTCAGTACTTC
J: TRBJ2-5; D: TRBD2; V: TRBV7-9; size: .; CDR3: CASSRSGSQETQYF; DNA: TGTGCCAGCAGCCGTAGCGGGAGCCAAGAGACCCAGTACTTC
J: TRBJ2-5; D: .; V: TRBV7-2; size: .; CDR3: CASSLATSYQETQYF; DNA: TGTGCCAGCAGCTTAGCTACTAGCTATCAAGAGACCCAGTACTTC
J: TRBJ2-4; D: TRBD1; V: TRBV4-1; size: .; CDR3: CASSQVGLQDRQGKNIQYF; DNA: TGCGCCAGCAGCCAAGTAGGGCTACAGGACCGACAGGGCAAAAACATTCAGTACTTC
J: TRBJ1-1; D: .; V: TRBV10-3; size: .; CDR3: CAISESRTGNTEAFF; DNA: TGTGCCATCAGTGAGTCGAGGACGGGGAACACTGAAGCTTTCTTT
J: TRBJ1-2; D: TRBD1; V: TRBV7-9; size: .; CDR3: CASSSQFGTAKEYGYTF; DNA: TGTGCCAGCAGCTCCCAATTCGGGACAGCGAAAGAATATGGCTACACCTTC
J: TRBJ2-1; D: .; V: TRBV9; size: .; CDR3: CASSVYPLSYNEQFF; DNA: TGTGCCAGCAGCGTATATCCCCTGAGCTACAATGAGCAGTTCTTC
J: TRBJ2-5; D: .; V: TRBV5-6; size: .; CDR3: CASSRRQGRAETQYF; DNA: TGTGCCAGCAGCCGTCGACAGGGGAGGGCGGAGACCCAGTACTTC
J: TRBJ2-1; D: .; V: TRBV6-2/TRBV6-3; size: .; CDR3: CASSTQGRGANEQFF; DNA: TGTGCCAGCAGTACACAGGGAAGGGGGGCTAATGAGCAGTTCTTC
J: TRBJ2-3; D: .; V: TRBV20-1; size: .; CDR3: CSARDPQGTQYF; DNA: TGCAGTGCTAGAGATCCCCAGGGGACGCAGTATTTT
J: TRBJ2-7; D: TRBD1; V: TRBV4-1; size: .; CDR3: CASSQEGQGFNEQYF; DNA: TGCGCCAGCAGCCAAGAAGGACAGGGCTTCAACGAGCAGTACTTC